This T cell receptor beta chain was profiled in a study of blood T cell repertoires in COVID-19. In the study overall: There were acute and convalescent COVID-19 samples, and they came from the United States, Italy and Spain. From T cells, B-cell-depleted T cells, or PBMCs came the material, which was cDNA or gDNA.

In the authors' methods: Estimation of nucleated cell counts was performed using reference gene primer amplification. Clones were sequenced by immunoSEQ multiplex PCR, and TCRdb holds only the in-frame ones, with some missing. That table is the source of V, J and clone size, and D and trimming were worked out from the DNA. The sample carries about 75,000 clones, almost 90% recorded once. The source of this sequence is a human donor in a cohort sampled during active COVID-19. What was sequenced was peripheral blood.

The CDR3 nucleotides read TGTGCCAGCAGTACCGACAGGGAGAGCTCCTACAATGAGCAGTTCTTC. It is translated as CASSTDRESSYNEQFF. The chain employs TRBV28 and TRBJ2-1, with 7 positions matching TRBD1. The germline V gene encodes CDR1 MDHEN and CDR2 SYDVKM. The CDR3 totals 16 residues. V shed 5 bases, J shed 0 bases, and the junction held 7 bases outside the gene matches.